The 27 T cell receptor beta chains below were found in one sample sequenced in a study of vaccination effects on CD4 cells after COVID-19. These receptors are not linked to any known antigen. ViraFEST expansion of antigen-specific CD4+ T cells with viral peptide pools preceded sequencing. The authors isolated CD4+ T cells after 10 days of culture. Prior SARS-CoV-2 infection was absent in the vaccine recipients, as shown by negative nucleocapsid antibodies. Using immunoSEQ multiplex PCR, the repertoire was profiled, and TCRdb retains in-frame clones only, with some absent. The sample includes around 45,000 clones, around 77% seen only once; the top ten take roughly 10%. The sequencing here drew on CD4+ T cells from PBMCs cultured with SARS-CoV-2 spike peptides, taken before COVID-19 vaccination. Receptors were obtained from a human donor who received a COVID-19 vaccine.

V and J are TRBV12-3 or TRBV12-4 and TRBJ1-2; 9 nucleotides agree with TRBD1. Trimming removed 6 bases from V and 6 bases from J; junction bases left unmatched: 5. The CDR3 runs to 13 residues. CDR3 residues: CASRQTGGNGYTF. The CDR3 DNA follows: TGTGCCAGCAGACAAACAGGGGGCAATGGCTACACCTTC.

In its sample, this clone was seen once. The rearrangement links TRBV28 to TRBJ1-4, with D possibly TRBD1 on 6 matching bases. Looked up from germline, CDR1 is MDHEN and CDR2 is SYDVKM. The CDR3 extends over 15 amino acids. The V and J ends lost 6 bases and 0 bases respectively, with 11 bases between them. This chain's CDR3 is CASRTGTATNEKLFF. CDR3 sequence (DNA): TGTGCCAGCAGGACAGGAACTGCAACTAATGAAAAACTGTTTTTT.

This clone was recorded a few times. This chain connects TRBV11-2 to TRBJ1-5; D not certain. V gave up 4 bases and J gave up 7 bases, with 17 bases separating them. This CDR3 has 15 residues. Looked up from germline, CDR1 is SGHAT and CDR2 is FQNNGV. The CDR3 spells CASSSWTGVGQPQHF. The CDR3 DNA reads TGTGCCAGCAGCTCCTGGACGGGCGTAGGGCAGCCCCAGCATTTT.

V is TRBV28 and J is TRBJ2-3, with TRBD2 identical over 10 bases. Unmatched junction bases numbered 9, after V lost 2 bases and J lost 7 bases. Germline CDR1 is MDHEN and CDR2 is SYDVKM. This CDR3 has 16 residues. As DNA, the CDR3 is TGTGCCAGCAGTTTAGAAGCTAGCGGGGGACCTTATACGCAGTATTTT. It specifies CASSLEASGGPYTQYF.

The chain recombines TRBV18 with TRBJ2-6; 7 nucleotides align to TRBD1. Per the germline V gene, CDR1 is KGHSH and CDR2 is LQKENI. The V gene end was trimmed by 2 bases and the J gene end by 0 bases; junction bases not matched to a gene: 4. The CDR3 runs to 17 residues. CDR3 protein: CASSPAQGNSGANVLTF. The CDR3 DNA follows: TGTGCCAGCTCACCAGCACAGGGGAACTCTGGGGCCAACGTCCTGACTTTC. The variable domain in full, with the rest retrieved from reference TRBV18 and TRBJ2-6, is NAGVMQNPRHLVRRRGQEARLRCSPMKGHSHVYWYRQLPEEGLKFMVYLQKENIIDESGMPKERFSAEFPKEGPSILRIQQVVRGDSAAYFCASSPAQGNSGANVLTFGAGSRLTVL.

The J gene is TRBJ2-1, the V gene TRBV18; either TRBD1 or TRBD2 may supply D (5 bases each). This CDR3 is built from 15 residues. Germline CDR1 is KGHSH and CDR2 is LQKENI. V was shortened by 3 bases and J by 4 bases, with 13 bases between the two germline ends. The CDR3 DNA sequence: TGTGCCAGCTCACCCCTCGGGACCGCGTACAATGAGCAGTTCTTC. Amino acids: CASSPLGTAYNEQFF.

The rearrangement uses TRBV3-1 (or the pseudogene TRBV3-2) and TRBJ2-3; D ambiguous. V was pared by 4 bases and J by 3 bases, with 14 bases between. There are 15 residues in the CDR3. Germline V gives CDR1 LGHDT, CDR2 YNNKEL (reference sequence). The CDR3 DNA reads TGTGCCAGCAGCCCCAGAACGCAAGCTACAGATACGCAGTATTTT. Its translation is CASSPRTQATDTQYF.

About this clone itself: Other nucleotide sequences in the sample specify the same CDR3. The chain is built from TRBV5-1 and TRBJ1-1, with D maybe TRBD1 (5 bases). The germline V and J ends were trimmed by 1 base and 0 bases, with 7 bases remaining between them. Germline V CDR1 and CDR2: SGHRS, YFSETQ. The CDR3 is 14 residues long. This chain's CDR3 is CASSLTGLNTEAFF. The CDR3 region has the DNA TGCGCCAGCAGCTTGACAGGCCTGAACACTGAAGCTTTCTTT. The full variable domain, its missing parts supplied by reference TRBV5-1 and TRBJ1-1, is KAGVTQTPRYLIKTRGQQVTLSCSPISGHRSVSWYQQTPGQGLQFLFEYFSETQRNKGNFPGRFSGRQFSNSRSEMNVSTLELGDSALYLCASSLTGLNTEAFFGQGTRLTVV.

The J gene is TRBJ1-2, the V gene TRBV5-4, with D tentatively TRBD1 (6 bases). CDR3 length: 15 amino acids. Per the germline V gene, CDR1 is SGHNT and CDR2 is YYREEE (reference sequence). The V and J ends lost 0 bases and 0 bases respectively, with 9 bases between them. CDR3 nucleotide sequence: TGTGCCAGCAGCTTGGCACAGGGTGCTAACTATGGCTACACCTTC. This gives the protein CASSLAQGANYGYTF.

V gene TRBV30 combines with J gene TRBJ1-5, with D hard to call. The length of the CDR3 is 13 residues. Germline CDR1 and CDR2: GTSNPN and SVGIG (reference sequence). The V end was cut by 3 bases, the J end by 6 bases, with 12 bases between. The CDR3 protein is CAWRGSGGQPQHF. CDR3 coding DNA: TGTGCCTGGAGGGGTAGCGGAGGTCAGCCCCAGCATTTT.

As DNA, the CDR3 is TGCGCCAGCACCCTGGGGGCTCCCACAGATACGCAGTATTTT. It encodes CASTLGAPTDTQYF. The chain recombines TRBV5-1 with TRBJ2-3; a possible D gene is TRBD1 (6 bases). The CDR3 is 14 amino acids. Per germline, CDR1 SGHRS and CDR2 YFSETQ. V lost 6 bases and J 2 bases, leaving 13 bases between the germline ends.

The gene calls are TRBV3-1 (or the pseudogene TRBV3-2) and TRBJ1-2; TRBD1 matches 8 bases. The ends lost 1 base at V and 5 bases at J; junction bases unmatched: 6. CDR1 is LGHDT, CDR2 YNNKEL, per germline (reference sequence). The CDR3 contains 15 residues. The CDR3 region is CASSQGNRGGYGYTF. The CDR3 coding sequence is TGTGCCAGCAGCCAAGGGAACAGGGGGGGATATGGCTACACCTTC.

This clone was counted a single time. The J gene is TRBJ2-1, the V gene TRBV6-2 or TRBV6-3, with D maybe TRBD2 (8 bases). With 6 bases removed from V and 2 bases from J, the gap between germline ends came to 23 bases. This CDR3 comprises 18 residues. Germline values: CDR1 MNHEY, CDR2 SVGEGT. Here the CDR3 DNA reads TGTGCCAGCAGCCACCGGGTCGGGAGGGGGCTCGCCTACAATGAGCAGTTCTTC. Translated, it gives CASSHRVGRGLAYNEQFF.

This clone was counted a few times. CDR3 bases: TGTGCCAGCAGGGACCCAGACGGGAAGGGCTACACCTTC. Its translation is CASRDPDGKGYTF. The chain is built from TRBV6-5 and TRBJ1-2; D call uncertain. Germline CDR1 and CDR2: MNHEY and SVGAGI. The germline V and J ends were trimmed by 6 bases and 8 bases, with 16 bases remaining between them. The CDR3 spans 13 residues.

The chain carries TRBV5-1 and TRBJ2-5, with 12 bases aligning to TRBD2. V shed 7 bases and J 5 bases; nucleotides not matched to a gene: 9. The germline V gene has CDR1 SGHRS and CDR2 YFSETQ. CDR3 length: 15 amino acids. The CDR3 coding sequence is TGCGCCAGCGCCAGAGGACTAGCGGGGATGGAGACCCAGTACTTC. Amino acids: CASARGLAGMETQYF. Using reference TRBV5-1 and TRBJ2-5 for the parts outside the CDR3, the full variable domain is KAGVTQTPRYLIKTRGQQVTLSCSPISGHRSVSWYQQTPGQGLQFLFEYFSETQRNKGNFPGRFSGRQFSNSRSEMNVSTLELGDSALYLCASARGLAGMETQYFGPGTRLLVL.

This rearrangement joins TRBV6-1 to TRBJ2-7; no definite D call. This CDR3 comprises 14 residues. The germline gives CDR1 MNHNS, CDR2 SASEGT. V was shortened by 1 base and J by 3 bases, with 10 bases between the two germline ends. CDR3 coding DNA: TGTGCCAGCAGTGAAGTAGAGGCAGACTACGAGCAGTACGTC. It specifies CASSEVEADYEQYV.

This chain uses TRBV7-2 with TRBJ2-4; TRBD2 might be the D (6 bases). V lost 5 bases and J lost 8, with 16 bases in between. The CDR3 has 14 residues. Germline CDR1 is SGHTA and CDR2 is FQGNSA. In nucleotides, the CDR3 is TGTGCCAGCAGCCTACTAGCTATAAAAGACATTCAGTACTTC. Its protein product is CASSLLAIKDIQYF.

This chain uses TRBV2 with TRBJ2-2, with 10 nucleotides matching TRBD2. The CDR3 extends over 18 amino acids. Losses at the gene ends were 3 bases for V and 2 bases for J; bases not matched to a gene: 9. Germline CDR1 is SNHLY and CDR2 is FYNNEI. The CDR3 nucleotides read TGTGCCAGCAGTGATCCCAGGGCTAGCGGGGGCAACACCGGGGAGCTGTTTTTT. Protein: CASSDPRASGGNTGELFF.

The V and J genes are TRBV4-1 and TRBJ2-4; 9 bases are shared with TRBD1. The CDR3 runs to 15 residues. V shed 1 base and J 6 bases; nucleotides not matched to a gene: 4. Germline V lookup: CDR1 MGHRA, CDR2 YSYEKL. In DNA form, the CDR3 reads TGCGCCAGCAGCCAAGTAGGGACAGGGACAAACATTCAGTACTTC. Its translation: CASSQVGTGTNIQYF.

The V and J genes are TRBV28 and TRBJ1-5; tentative D call: TRBD1 (5 bases). The germline V gene encodes CDR1 MDHEN and CDR2 SYDVKM. Trimming cost V 6 bases and J 6 bases, with 9 bases left between them. The CDR3 length is 12 residues. The DNA for the CDR3 is TGTGCCAGCAGCGCAGGGACTCAGCCCCAGCATTTT. It codes for CASSAGTQPQHF.

This chain links TRBV6-4 with TRBJ2-5; D unresolved. The CDR3 has 16 residues. Per the germline V gene, CDR1 is MRHNA and CDR2 is SNTAGT. V lost 3 bases, J lost 5 bases, and 19 bases lay in between. CDR3 protein: CASSDRLVGSRETQYF. CDR3 in DNA: TGTGCCAGCAGTGATAGGCTAGTGGGGTCCAGGGAGACCCAGTACTTC.

The V gene is TRBV9, the J gene TRBJ2-1; D unresolved. The germline gives CDR1 SGDLS, CDR2 YYNGEE. V lost 4 bases, J lost 2 bases, and 16 bases lay in between. The CDR3 has 16 amino acids. CDR3 nucleotides: TGTGCCAGCAGCCCCCACGTGACATATACCTACAATGAGCAGTTCTTC. This gives the protein CASSPHVTYTYNEQFF.

This clone was counted only a few times. The CDR3 is CASSEAMMNTEAFF. The CDR3 DNA reads as TGTGCCAGCAGTGAAGCTATGATGAACACTGAAGCTTTCTTT. The V and J genes are TRBV2 and TRBJ1-1; D is undetermined. The germline V and J ends were trimmed by 0 bases and 0 bases, with 5 bases remaining between them. This CDR3 has 14 amino acids. Germline loops: CDR1 SNHLY, CDR2 FYNNEI.

This chain's CDR3 is CASSHREGAGSYGYTF. CDR3 coding DNA: TGCGCCAGCAGCCATCGCGAGGGGGCGGGTAGCTATGGCTACACCTTC. The chain employs TRBV4-3 and TRBJ1-2; TRBD1 aligns across 7 bases. Germline values: CDR1 LGHNA, CDR2 YSLEER. J was trimmed by 4 bases and V by 3 bases; bases with no gene match: 11. This CDR3 spans 16 amino acids.

The DNA of the CDR3 is TGTGCCAGCAGCTTCCAGGCGCCTCAGCCCCAGCATTTT. It is translated as CASSFQAPQPQHF. The rearrangement uses TRBV7-9 and TRBJ1-5; D ambiguous. Trimming stripped 3 bases from V and 6 bases from J, with 9 bases between. The CDR3 loop spans 13 amino acids. Germline CDR1 reads SEHNR; CDR2 reads FQNEAQ (reference sequence).

The CDR3 protein is CASSYSDRRYSPLHF. The CDR3 DNA follows: TGTGCCAGCAGTTATTCCGACAGGAGGTATTCACCCCTCCACTTT. The J gene is TRBJ1-6, the V gene TRBV6-5; D may be TRBD1 (6 bases). The CDR3 is made up of 15 amino acids. V was pared by 3 bases and J by 8 bases, with 14 bases between. In germline, CDR1 is MNHEY, CDR2 SVGAGI.

The chain links TRBV7-2 to TRBJ2-3; 8 bases align to TRBD2. CDR3 length equals 17 residues. V lost 1 base and J lost 7; bases outside the gene matches: 13. Germline values: CDR1 SGHTA, CDR2 FQGNSA. The chain's CDR3 is CASSLEAGGRLSNTQYF. CDR3 DNA: TGTGCCAGCAGCTTAGAGGCGGGGGGCCGACTATCGAATACGCAGTATTTT. Combining the CDR3 with reference TRBV7-2 and TRBJ2-3 gives the whole variable domain GAGVSQSPSNKVTEKGKDVELRCDPISGHTALYWYRQSLGQGLEFLIYFQGNSAPDKSGLPSDRFSAERTGGSVSTLTIQRTQQEDSAVYLCASSLEAGGRLSNTQYFGPGTRLTVL.